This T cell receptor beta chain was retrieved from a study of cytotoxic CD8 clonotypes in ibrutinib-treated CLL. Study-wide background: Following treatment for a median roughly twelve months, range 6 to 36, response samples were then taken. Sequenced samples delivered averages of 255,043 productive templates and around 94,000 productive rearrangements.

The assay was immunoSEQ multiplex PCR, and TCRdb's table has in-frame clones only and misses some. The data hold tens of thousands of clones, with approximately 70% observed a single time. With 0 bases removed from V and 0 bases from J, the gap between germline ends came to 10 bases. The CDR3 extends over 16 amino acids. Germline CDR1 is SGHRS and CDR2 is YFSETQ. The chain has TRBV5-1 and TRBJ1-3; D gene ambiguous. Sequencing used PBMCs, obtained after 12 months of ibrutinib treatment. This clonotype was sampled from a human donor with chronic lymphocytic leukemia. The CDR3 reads CASSLVGGSSGNTIYF. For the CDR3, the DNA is TGCGCCAGCAGCTTGGTAGGCGGGAGCTCTGGAAACACCATATATTTT.